This TCR beta chain was captured by sequencing in a study of T-cell memory formation after mild COVID-19 (dated by TCRdb to the early 2020s). For the wider study: TCR sequence clusters from the two donors were largely donor specific. In a couple of donors, T-cell clones that expanded and contracted after mild COVID-19 were tracked by sequencing TCRalpha and TCRbeta repertoires over time. Two young, previously healthy adult volunteers, one female and one male, were included in the cohort.

CDR1 is given as KGHDR and CDR2 as SFDVKD, both from the germline V gene. V is clipped by 5 bases and J by 7 bases, and the sequence between their germline boundaries is 8 bases long. Measured from the cysteine to the phenylalanine, the CDR3 is 12 residues long. Just the 36-base CDR3 DNA is kept, in frame starting at base 1. PBMCs were isolated by Ficoll-Paque density gradient centrifugation. TCRdb records Illumina NovaSeq 6000 as the sequencer. cDNA libraries for TCRalpha and TCRbeta were prepared by 5'RACE using constant-segment primers, with sample barcodes and unique molecular identifiers added. RNA was extracted from every sample with Trizol reagent. Library amplification was performed in two PCR steps, and a second sample barcode and Illumina TruSeq adapters were introduced in the second step. Sequencing of libraries was performed on an Illumina NovaSeq with 2 x 150 bp paired-end reads. Per the original workflow: Reads were demultiplexed and collapsed into UMI-guided consensus sequences with migec v1.2.7. With mixcr v2.1.11, UMI consensuses were aligned to TRA and TRB V and J templates and assembled into clonotypes. Clonotypes were classified as expanded or contracted when called significant by both edgeR and NoisET, with noise models trained on biological replicates. For edgeR calls, the thresholds were a false discovery rate-adjusted p below 0.01 and a log2 fold-change of 1. PCA with hierarchical clustering of max-normalized trajectories of the 1000 most abundant clonotypes was used as exploratory dynamics analysis. Separately sequenced CD4+ and CD8+ repertoires were used to assign a CD4 or CD8 phenotype to each responding clone. TCRdb redid the processing of the public reads, applying fastp at Q25 and MiXCR, and retained in-frame beta chains. Each CDR3 protein gets just one entry, which takes the most common genes and DNA from the rows behind it. For this entry, the V and J calls and clone size follow TCRdb and not the study's own pipeline. The sample records roughly 100,000 distinct CDR3 sequences, about 13% of which are singletons. Clones ranked in the top ten supply about 28% of the sample.

This clonotype came up a few times. Its antigen has not been determined. One base away there is no much larger clone; base qualities are not given. General study outcomes and caveats: The detection of some responding clones in pre-infection memory suggests that pre-existing cross-reactive memory T cells joined the SARS-CoV-2 response. SARS-CoV-2 specificity of the second-wave clones peaking on day 37 was not confirmed. From day 15 to 85, contracting clones showed balanced CD4/CD8 phenotypes, whereas a second wave of clones that expanded from day 15 to 37 leaned towards CD4+. Contracting CD4+ clones turned up mainly in the CM and EM memory subsets, whereas EMRA was where CD8+ clones were enriched. Only two mild cases were covered in the study, and larger cohorts including severe cases with pre-infection samples were considered necessary.

This TCR was recovered from an adult woman who had mild COVID-19 (a few samples of this study predate the infection). The sample titles of this study are shuffled in the database, so cell type and time point are left out; the donor was told from shared clones. The sequenced material came from PBMCs or a T cell subset sorted from them (not recorded which). This chain is built from TRBV24-1 and TRBJ2-1; the D segment cannot be called with confidence. The DNA sequence is as follows: TGTGCCACCAGTGTGGGGTATAATGAGCAGTTCTTC. This translates into CATSVGYNEQFF.